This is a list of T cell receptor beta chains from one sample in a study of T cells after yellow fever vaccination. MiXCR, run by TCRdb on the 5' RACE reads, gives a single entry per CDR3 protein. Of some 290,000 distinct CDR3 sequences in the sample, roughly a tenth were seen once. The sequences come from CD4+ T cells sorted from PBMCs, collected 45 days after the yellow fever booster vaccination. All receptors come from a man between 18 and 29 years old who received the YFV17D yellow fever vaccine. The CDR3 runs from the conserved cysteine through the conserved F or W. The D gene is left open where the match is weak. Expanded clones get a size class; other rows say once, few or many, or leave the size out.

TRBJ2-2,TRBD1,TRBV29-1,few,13,TGCAGCGTGGGACAGGGGGCCACCGGGGAGCTGTTTTTT,CSVGQGATGELFF
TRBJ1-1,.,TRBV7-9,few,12,TGTGCCAGCAGCCCACAGGCGATAGAAGCTTTCTTT,CASSPQAIEAFF
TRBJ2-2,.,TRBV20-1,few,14,TGCAGTGCTCTAAGATGGACTACGACCGGGGAGCTGTTTTTT,CSALRWTTTGELFF
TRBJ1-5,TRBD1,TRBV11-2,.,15,TGTGCCAGCACCACCGGGACAGGGGGCGCGGAGCCCCAGCATTTT,CASTTGTGGAEPQHF
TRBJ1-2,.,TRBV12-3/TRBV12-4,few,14,TGTGCCAGCAGCTATCGGCGGGTTGTCTATGGCTACACCTTC,CASSYRRVVYGYTF
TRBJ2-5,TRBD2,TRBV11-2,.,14,TGTGCCAGCAGGTCACTAGCGGGCGGGGAGACCCAGTACTTC,CASRSLAGGETQYF
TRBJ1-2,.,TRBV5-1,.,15,TGCGCCAGCAGCTTGGGGGCCTCCTGGGGCTATGGCTACACCTTC,CASSLGASWGYGYTF
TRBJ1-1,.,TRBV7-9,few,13,TGTGCCAGCGCAACCCAGGTGAACACTGAAGCTTTCTTT,CASATQVNTEAFF
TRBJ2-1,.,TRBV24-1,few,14,TGTGCCACCAGTGATTTCCCCTCCTACAATGAGCAGTTCTTC,CATSDFPSYNEQFF
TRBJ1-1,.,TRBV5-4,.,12,TGTGCCAGCGCGATTAGGGGCACTGAAGCTTTCTTT,CASAIRGTEAFF
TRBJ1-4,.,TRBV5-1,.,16,TGCGCCAGCAGCTTGGGTCTGAACCCAACTAATGAAAAACTGTTTTTT,CASSLGLNPTNEKLFF
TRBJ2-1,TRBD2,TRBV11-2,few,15,TGTGCCAGCAGGGCGGGACTAGCCGTTTCCTATGAGCAGTTCTTC,CASRAGLAVSYEQFF
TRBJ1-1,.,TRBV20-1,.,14,TGCAGTGCGGGTGGGGGGAAGGGGGACACTGAAGCTTTCTTT,CSAGGGKGDTEAFF
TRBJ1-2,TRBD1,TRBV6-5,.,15,TGTGCCAGCAGTTACCGAGGACAGGGAGTCTATGGCTACACCTTC,CASSYRGQGVYGYTF
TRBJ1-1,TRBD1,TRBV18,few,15,TGTGCCAGCTCACCGGGACAGGGGACCGGTAATGAAGCTTTCTTT,CASSPGQGTGNEAFF
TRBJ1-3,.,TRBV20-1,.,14,TGCAGTGCTAGAGAAGGTTTTGCTGGAAACACCATATATTTT,CSAREGFAGNTIYF
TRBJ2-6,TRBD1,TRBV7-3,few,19,TGTGCCAGCAGCCCAAAGTCCGGGACAGAGTACACTGGGGCCAACGTCCTGACTTTC,CASSPKSGTEYTGANVLTF
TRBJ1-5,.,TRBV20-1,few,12,TGCAGTGCTAGCGGGGGGAATCAGCCCCAGCATTTT,CSASGGNQPQHF
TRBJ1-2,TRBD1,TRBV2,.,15,TGTGCCAGCAGTTGGTCGGACCAGGGGGACGATGGCTACACCTTC,CASSWSDQGDDGYTF
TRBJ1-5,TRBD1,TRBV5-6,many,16,TGTGCCAGCAGCTTACCGGGACAGGGGGCTCATCAGCCCCAGCATTTT,CASSLPGQGAHQPQHF
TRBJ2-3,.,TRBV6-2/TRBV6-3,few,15,TGTGCCAGCAGCTCCGGACAGAGCTACACAGATACGCAGTATTTT,CASSSGQSYTDTQYF
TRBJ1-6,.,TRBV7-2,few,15,TGTGCCAGCAGCTTGATGCAGGGAGTCGGTTCACCCCTCCACTTT,CASSLMQGVGSPLHF
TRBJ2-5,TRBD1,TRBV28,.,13,TGTGCCAGCAGTGCAGGACAGGCCGGGACCCAGTACTTC,CASSAGQAGTQYF
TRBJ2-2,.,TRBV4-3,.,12,TGCGCCAGCAGCTCCCCGGTCAGGAAGCTGTTTTTT,CASSSPVRKLFF
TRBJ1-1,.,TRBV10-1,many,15,TGCGCCAGCAGTGAGGCCGGGGAAGGGAACACTGAAGCTTTCTTT,CASSEAGEGNTEAFF
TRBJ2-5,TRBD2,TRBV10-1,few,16,TGCGCCAGCAGTCCCGGACTAGCGGGGGCCGGAGAGACCCAGTACTTC,CASSPGLAGAGETQYF